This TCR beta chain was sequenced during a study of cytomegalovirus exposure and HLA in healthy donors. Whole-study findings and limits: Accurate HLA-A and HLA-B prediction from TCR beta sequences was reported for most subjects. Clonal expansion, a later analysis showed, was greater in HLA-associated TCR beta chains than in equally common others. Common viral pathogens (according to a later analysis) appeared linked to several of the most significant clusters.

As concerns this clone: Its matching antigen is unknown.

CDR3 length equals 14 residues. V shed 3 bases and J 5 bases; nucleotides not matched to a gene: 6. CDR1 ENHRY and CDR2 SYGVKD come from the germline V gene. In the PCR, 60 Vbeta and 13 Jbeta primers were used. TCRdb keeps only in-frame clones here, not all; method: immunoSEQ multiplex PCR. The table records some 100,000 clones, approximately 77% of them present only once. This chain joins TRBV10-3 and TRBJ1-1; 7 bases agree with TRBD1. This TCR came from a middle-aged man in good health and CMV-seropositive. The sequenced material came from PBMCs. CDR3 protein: CAISDRGASTEAFF. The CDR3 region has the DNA TGTGCCATCAGTGACAGGGGGGCGTCGACTGAAGCTTTCTTT.